This note documents a single T cell receptor beta chain sequence. This specimen belongs to a study of blood T cell repertoires in COVID-19. About the research overall: The samples span acute and convalescent COVID-19 from the United States, Italy and Spain. T cells, B-cell-depleted T cells, or PBMCs provided the cDNA or gDNA that served as material.

Authors' methods: Nucleated cell counts were estimated from reference gene primer amplification. The method was immunoSEQ multiplex PCR; TCRdb's version includes in-frame clones alone and lacks a portion of them. That table supplies the V and J calls and clone size; D and trimming were determined from the DNA. The sample lists more than 110,000 clones, approximately 90% occurring once. Germline lookup yields CDR1 MNHNS and CDR2 SASEGT. This CDR3 comprises 16 residues. Trimming pared 0 bases from V and 4 bases from J, leaving 15 bases between. V gene TRBV6-1 combines with J gene TRBJ1-2; the D gene is possibly TRBD1 (5 bases). The sequencing input was peripheral blood. This receptor was obtained from a man aged 55-75 years with active or convalescent COVID-19. In DNA, the CDR3 is TGTGCCAGCAGTGAAGCAATTTGGGGGGTGGGCTATGGCTACACCTTC. Protein: CASSEAIWGVGYGYTF.